Below, one TCR beta chain is given with its context. The source of the sample is a study of blood T cell repertoires in COVID-19. Profiled with immunoSEQ multiplex PCR; TCRdb holds only in-frame clones, not every one. The sample includes 400,000 to 550,000 clones, approximately 90% of them seen just once. This CDR3 has 16 amino acids. V lost 6 bases and J lost 7; bases outside the gene matches: 14. Germline CDR1 is SGDLS and CDR2 is YYNGEE. V usage is TRBV9 and J usage is TRBJ2-1; 9 nucleotides match TRBD1. Sequenced: peripheral blood. The sequence came from a woman in her thirties with acute or convalescent COVID-19. The CDR3 here is CASTTRGQGSLNEQFF. In DNA, the CDR3 is TGTGCCAGCACCACGAGGGGACAGGGTAGTTTAAATGAGCAGTTCTTC.